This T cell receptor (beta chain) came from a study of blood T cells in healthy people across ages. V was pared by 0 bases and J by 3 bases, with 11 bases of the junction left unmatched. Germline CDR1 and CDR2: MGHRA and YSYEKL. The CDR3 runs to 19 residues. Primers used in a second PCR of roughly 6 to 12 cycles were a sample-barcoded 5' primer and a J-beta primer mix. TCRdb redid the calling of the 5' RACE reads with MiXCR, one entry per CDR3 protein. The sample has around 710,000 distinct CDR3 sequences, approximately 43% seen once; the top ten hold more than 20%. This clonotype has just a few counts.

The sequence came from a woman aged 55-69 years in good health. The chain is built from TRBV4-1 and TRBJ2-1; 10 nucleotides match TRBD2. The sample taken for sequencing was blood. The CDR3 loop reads CASSQESLAGANVYNEQFF. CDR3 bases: TGCGCCAGCAGCCAAGAAAGCCTAGCGGGAGCCAACGTCTACAATGAGCAGTTCTTC.